The clone carrying this T cell receptor (beta chain) has just a few counts. Antigen: not known. The entry originates in a study of T cell responses to AZD1222 COVID-19 vaccine. The study's findings and limits: Seropositive AZD1222 recipients at baseline numbered only five or six. At 160-218 and 743-854, vaccine-associated CD4 TCRs were dominant, and they spanned spike. Donor demographics were predominantly white British with a female majority; clonal diversity may be underestimated. In all cases, repertoires were sampled only after the peak T cell response.

Libraries were prepared by immunoSEQ multiplex PCR; TCRdb keeps only in-frame clonotypes and omits some of them. The sample holds more than 85,000 clones, approximately 90% seen once. Germline assignment: CDR1 KGHSH and CDR2 LQKENI. J was trimmed by 4 bases and V by 0 bases; bases with no gene match: 8. The CDR3 consists of 17 residues. Sequencing used peripheral blood, obtained on day 0 of AZD1222 vaccination. The receptor was isolated from an adult in good health. The rearrangement uses TRBV18 and TRBJ2-3, with 9 bases that match TRBD2. CDR3 region: CASSPPVRRGGADTQYF. Here the CDR3 DNA reads TGTGCCAGCTCACCACCCGTACGGCGGGGGGGCGCAGATACGCAGTATTTT.